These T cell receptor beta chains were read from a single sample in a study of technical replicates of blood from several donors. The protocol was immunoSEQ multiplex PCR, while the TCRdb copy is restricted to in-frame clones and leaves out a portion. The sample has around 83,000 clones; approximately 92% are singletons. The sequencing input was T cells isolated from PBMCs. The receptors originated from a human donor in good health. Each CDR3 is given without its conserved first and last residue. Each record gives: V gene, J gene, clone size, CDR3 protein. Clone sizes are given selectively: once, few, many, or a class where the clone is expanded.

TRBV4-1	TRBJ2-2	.	ASSQGFLGLAGFTGELF
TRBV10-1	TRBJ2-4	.	ASSPGLGKNIQY
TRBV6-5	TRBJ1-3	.	ASSYSGQAGNTIY
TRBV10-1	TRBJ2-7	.	ASSSGDYEQY
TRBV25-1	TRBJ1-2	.	ASRDTGGAGYGYT
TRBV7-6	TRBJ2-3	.	ASSFPGLAGGTDTQY
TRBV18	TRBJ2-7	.	ASSPREAQPAYEQY
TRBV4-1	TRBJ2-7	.	ASRRDVSYEQY
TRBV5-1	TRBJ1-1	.	ASSLGTGAHEAF
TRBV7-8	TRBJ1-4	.	ASSFGGTTNEKLF
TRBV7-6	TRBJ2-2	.	ASSPPGLATGELF
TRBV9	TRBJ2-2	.	ASIAGDGTGELF
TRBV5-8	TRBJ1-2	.	ASSLAVLYGYT
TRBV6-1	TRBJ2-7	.	ASTPGLLY
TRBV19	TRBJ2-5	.	ASSIGGEVTQY
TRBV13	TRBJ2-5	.	ASSLTGAETQY
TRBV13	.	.	ASSLDGRGLSYEQY
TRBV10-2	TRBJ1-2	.	ASSESSDRAIYGYT
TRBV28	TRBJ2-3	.	ASSWWTGDTDTQY
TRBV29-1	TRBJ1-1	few	SVELESTEAF
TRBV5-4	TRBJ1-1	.	ASSYGTEAF
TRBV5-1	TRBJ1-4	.	ASSLSFQGARGEKLF
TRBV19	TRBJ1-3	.	ASSMTGSGNTIY
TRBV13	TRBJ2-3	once	ASSPSWGLAVVSSTDTQY
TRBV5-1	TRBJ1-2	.	ASSLVGATYYGYT
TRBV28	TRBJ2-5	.	ATRLAGAKETQY
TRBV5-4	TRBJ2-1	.	ASSLVENRNEQF
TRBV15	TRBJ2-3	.	AAGSGTSGSGVDTQY
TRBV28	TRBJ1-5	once	ASTLTGGSNQPQH
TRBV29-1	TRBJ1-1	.	SAEVAVTNTEAF
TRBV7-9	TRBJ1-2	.	ASSLGVGSYGYT
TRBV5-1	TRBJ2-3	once	ASRKLAASTDTQY
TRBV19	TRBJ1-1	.	ASSVAGNTEAF
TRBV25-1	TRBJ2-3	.	ASRRISDSSTDTQY
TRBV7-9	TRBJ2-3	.	ASSPGTGPDTQY
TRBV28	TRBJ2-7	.	ASSLTWTGTYEQY
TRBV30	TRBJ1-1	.	AWSLPGVVLNTEAF
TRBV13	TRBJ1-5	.	ASSPRGSQPQH
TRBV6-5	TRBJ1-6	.	ASSGQVNSPLH
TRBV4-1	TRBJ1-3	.	ASSPGQGVSGNTIY
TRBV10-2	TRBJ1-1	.	ASSEKATGNTEAF
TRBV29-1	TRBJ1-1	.	SVYMNTEAF
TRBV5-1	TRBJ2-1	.	ASSWRTSGRSYNEQF
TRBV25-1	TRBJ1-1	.	ASSRTGNTEAF
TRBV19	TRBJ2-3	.	ASNLGRASDTQY
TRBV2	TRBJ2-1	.	ASSLQGGLNNEQF
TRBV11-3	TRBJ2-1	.	ASSYQQGYNEQF
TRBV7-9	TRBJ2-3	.	ASSYPTTVPTSTDTQY